This T cell receptor beta chain was observed in a study of blood T cell repertoires in COVID-19. At the level of the study: Researchers got acute and convalescent COVID-19 samples from the United States, Italy and Spain.

The germline V gene has CDR1 SGDLS and CDR2 YYNGEE. This CDR3 spans 16 amino acids. With 0 bases clipped from V and 4 bases from J, the junction kept 4 bases outside the gene matches. Here immunoSEQ multiplex PCR was the method, and the copy in TCRdb shows in-frame clones only, minus some. The sample shows fewer than 200,000 clones, 70% to 90% of them seen only once. Everyone who took part was 18 to 89 years old, and they came from 24 US areas. In Cohort 3, a recovered donor had either two negative PCRs, clearance, or symptom resolution. The sequence came from a woman between 50 and 59 years old who had recovered from COVID-19. V is TRBV9 and J is TRBJ2-1; TRBD2 matches at 10 bases. What was sequenced was PBMCs or T cells enriched from blood (not recorded which). The CDR3 DNA follows: TGTGCCAGCAGCGTAGATTGGACTAGCGGTTACAATGAGCAGTTCTTC. It specifies CASSVDWTSGYNEQFF.